This T cell receptor beta chain is drawn from a study of Ad26.COV2.S vaccination and SARS-CoV-2 variants. Overall study context: Donor had been placed in the Ad26.COV2.S arm of the COV1001 trial. Into the muscle, Ad26.COV2.S was dosed once or twice, 56 days apart.

Only in-frame clones appear in the TCRdb table, and some are missing; sequencing was by immunoSEQ multiplex PCR. The table has some 520,000 clones, about 83% seen once. Treatment here: 15 to 20 received Ad26.COV2.S at low or high dose, single or two shots; about 5 received placebo; per-sample allocation not given. Samples were taken on day 63 after the first vaccine or placebo injection. Donation was by an adult aged 18-55 years who was in Boston. V was pared by 0 bases and J by 3 bases, with 13 bases between. The CDR3 runs to 15 residues. Germline lookup yields CDR1 SGDLS and CDR2 YYNGEE. General study findings and limits: The authors reported substantial breadth in spike-specific CD8+ and CD4+ T cell responses after vaccination.

Turning to this clone: Its antigen remains unidentified.

The TCR sequence derives from a person between 18 and 60 years old who received the Ad26.COV2.S COVID-19 vaccine or a placebo. The source was peripheral blood, collected in a trial of Ad26.COV2.S vaccine versus placebo. The rearrangement links TRBV9 to TRBJ2-7; TRBD1 is a possible D gene (7 bases). CDR3 sequence reads: CASSVEAGGNYEQYF. CDR3 DNA sequence: TGTGCCAGCAGCGTAGAGGCAGGGGGGAACTACGAGCAGTACTTC.